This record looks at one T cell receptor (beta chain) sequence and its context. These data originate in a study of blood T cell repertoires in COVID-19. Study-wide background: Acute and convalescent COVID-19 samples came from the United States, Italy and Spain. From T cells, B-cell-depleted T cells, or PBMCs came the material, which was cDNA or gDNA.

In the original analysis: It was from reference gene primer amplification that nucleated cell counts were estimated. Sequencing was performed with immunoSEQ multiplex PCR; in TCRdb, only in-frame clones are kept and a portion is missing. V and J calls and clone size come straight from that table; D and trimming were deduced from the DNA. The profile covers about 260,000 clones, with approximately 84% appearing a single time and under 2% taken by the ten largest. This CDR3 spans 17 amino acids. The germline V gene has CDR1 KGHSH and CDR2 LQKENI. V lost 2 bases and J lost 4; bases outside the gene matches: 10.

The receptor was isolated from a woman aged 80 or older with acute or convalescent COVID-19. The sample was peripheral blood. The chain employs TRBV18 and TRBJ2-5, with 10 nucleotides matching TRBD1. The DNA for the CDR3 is TGTGCCAGCTCACCAAGGGCCGGGACAGGGGTTTCAGAGACCCAGTACTTC. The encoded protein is CASSPRAGTGVSETQYF.